Shown below are 6 T cell receptor beta chains from a single sample sequenced in a study of beta chain features in type 1 diabetes. Regarding the study as a whole: When Type 1 diabetes patients were examined, their TCRB CDR3s proved moderately but significantly shorter in all four CD4+ subsets.

Every bit of the isolated RNA underwent reverse transcription, so sequencing read expressed TCRB transcripts. TCRdb's copy holds only in-frame clones and misses some; the assay was immunoSEQ multiplex PCR. The sample shows 250,000 or so clones, about a fifth of them seen only once. Their recognized antigens are unknown. Sequencing was carried out using naive CD4+ T cells from blood. These receptors all come from a woman aged 40 to 55 with type 1 diabetes.

This clone was observed a handful of times. The rearrangement links TRBV9 to TRBJ1-1; TRBD1 aligns across 7 bases. Trimming cost V 3 bases and J 0 bases; bases outside gene matches: 5. Germline values: CDR1 SGDLS, CDR2 YYNGEE. The CDR3 is 15 residues long. CDR3 in amino acids: CASSDRQGMNTEAFF. In DNA, the CDR3 is TGTGCCAGCAGCGATCGACAGGGAATGAACACTGAAGCTTTCTTT.

Only a few counts were recorded for this clone. The chain links TRBV29-1 to TRBJ2-7; perhaps TRBD2 as D (5 bases). Germline V gene data show CDR1 as SQVTM and CDR2 as ANQGSEA. This CDR3 comprises 12 residues. V was clipped by 6 bases and J by 5 bases, with 14 bases between them. The CDR3 nucleotides read TGCAGCGTGAGTCGGGAAGAGAACGAGCAGTACTTC. Amino acid sequence: CSVSREENEQYF.

A few counts support this clone. The gene calls are TRBV4-3 and TRBJ2-3; a possible D gene is TRBD1 (6 bases). CDR1 is LGHNA, CDR2 YSLEER, per germline. V shed 1 base and J shed 5 bases, with 10 bases lying between them. The length of the CDR3 is 14 residues. CDR3 DNA: TGCGCCAGCAGCCAAGCTTCAGGGGAAGATACGCAGTATTTT. This encodes CASSQASGEDTQYF.

This chain connects TRBV30 to TRBJ1-4; no clear D. Germline values: CDR1 GTSNPN, CDR2 SVGIG (reference sequence). The CDR3 runs to 12 residues. Between the trimmed V and J ends, which lost 8 bases and 10 bases, there was a span of 17 bases. Here the CDR3 DNA reads TGTGCCCGGACTAGTTTTGGTGGAAAACTGTTTTTT. Encoded protein: CARTSFGGKLFF.

The chain uses TRBV7-8 and TRBJ1-5; D gene unclear. Trimming stripped 1 base from V and 4 bases from J, with 14 bases between. There are 16 residues in the CDR3. Germline V gives CDR1 SGHVS, CDR2 FQNEAQ. The CDR3: CASSLEGGWQNQPQHF. CDR3 coding DNA: TGTGCCAGCAGCTTAGAGGGCGGGTGGCAAAATCAGCCCCAGCATTTT.

A note on this clone: Other DNA sequences of this sample code for an identical CDR3. The chain is built from TRBV28 and TRBJ2-7; tentatively, D is TRBD1 (5 bases). The CDR3 totals 11 residues. V gave up 4 bases and J gave up 4 bases, with 5 bases separating them. Germline V gene lookup returns CDR1 MDHEN and CDR2 SYDVKM. CDR3 sequence reads: CASSSGYEQYF. The CDR3 nucleotides are TGTGCCAGCAGTTCAGGGTACGAGCAGTACTTC. The full variable domain, with the rest looked up from reference TRBV28 and TRBJ2-7, is DVKVTQSSRYLVKRTGEKVFLECVQDMDHENMFWYRQDPGLGLRLIYFSYDVKMKEKGDIPEGYSVSREKKERFSLILESASTNQTSMYLCASSSGYEQYFGPGTRLTVT.